Listed below are T cell receptor beta chains from one sample, sequenced in a study of cytomegalovirus exposure and HLA in healthy donors. The data were produced by immunoSEQ multiplex PCR, yet TCRdb's version contains in-frame clones alone and is incomplete. The table shows around 100,000 clones, with about four fifths occurring only once. Sequencing was done on a sample of PBMCs. The origin of the receptors is a man in his thirties or forties in good health and CMV-seropositive. Each CDR3 is given with its conserved first and last residue. D genes are given only for firm matches. Part of the rows lack a size; the others show once, few, many or a class for expanded clones.

j_gene: TRBJ1-2
v_gene: TRBV30
d_gene: -
abundance: -
CDR3nt: TGTGCCTGGAGTGTACTCGGCGGGTTAGACTATGGCTACACCTTC
CDR3aa: CAWSVLGGLDYGYTF

j_gene: TRBJ2-7
v_gene: TRBV5-8
d_gene: -
abundance: -
CDR3nt: TGTGCCAGCAGCTTGGGCAACGGGGGTGACGACGAGCAGTACTTC
CDR3aa: CASSLGNGGDDEQYF

j_gene: TRBJ2-2
v_gene: TRBV11-2
d_gene: -
abundance: -
CDR3nt: TGTGCCAGCAGGGTAGGGGGGGCGCGAGGGACCGGGGAGCTGTTTTTT
CDR3aa: CASRVGGARGTGELFF

j_gene: TRBJ2-3
v_gene: TRBV11-3
d_gene: -
abundance: -
CDR3nt: TGTGCCAGCAGCGTCGGAGGGAGTCGGGATACGCAGTATTTT
CDR3aa: CASSVGGSRDTQYF

j_gene: TRBJ2-1
v_gene: TRBV19
d_gene: TRBD2
abundance: -
CDR3nt: TGTGCCAGTAATAGGGCGGGAGGGGACAATGAGCAGTTCTTC
CDR3aa: CASNRAGGDNEQFF

j_gene: TRBJ2-3
v_gene: TRBV27
d_gene: -
abundance: -
CDR3nt: TGTGCCAGCAGTTTGTACGGGGGTTCCACAGATACGCAGTATTTT
CDR3aa: CASSLYGGSTDTQYF

j_gene: TRBJ2-1
v_gene: TRBV5-1
d_gene: TRBD1
abundance: -
CDR3nt: TGCGCCAGCAGCTCGGGACAGCCCGGCTACAATGAGCAGTTCTTC
CDR3aa: CASSSGQPGYNEQFF

j_gene: TRBJ2-3
v_gene: TRBV14
d_gene: -
abundance: -
CDR3nt: TGTGCCAGCAGCCAAGATGTTCAGGCCACGCAGTATTTT
CDR3aa: CASSQDVQATQYF

j_gene: TRBJ2-3
v_gene: TRBV5-4
d_gene: TRBD2
abundance: -
CDR3nt: TGTGCCAGCAGCAACGGGACTAGGACAGATACGCAGTATTTT
CDR3aa: CASSNGTRTDTQYF

j_gene: TRBJ2-3
v_gene: TRBV11-3
d_gene: TRBD2
abundance: -
CDR3nt: TGTGCCAGCAGCAGGACAGGACTAGCGGGAGCTGCAACAGATACGCAGTATTTT
CDR3aa: CASSRTGLAGAATDTQYF

j_gene: TRBJ2-7
v_gene: TRBV6-5
d_gene: -
abundance: -
CDR3nt: TGTGCCAGCTCCCGGGGTGAGGCCTACGAGCAGTACTTC
CDR3aa: CASSRGEAYEQYF

j_gene: TRBJ1-2
v_gene: TRBV28
d_gene: TRBD1
abundance: -
CDR3nt: TGTGCCAGCAGATCCGGGACAGGGGACTATGGCTACACCTTC
CDR3aa: CASRSGTGDYGYTF

j_gene: TRBJ1-5
v_gene: TRBV30
d_gene: -
abundance: -
CDR3nt: TGTGCCTGGAGCCTTAATAGCAATCAGCCCCAGCATTTT
CDR3aa: CAWSLNSNQPQHF

j_gene: TRBJ2-5
v_gene: TRBV13
d_gene: TRBD2
abundance: -
CDR3nt: TGTGCCAGCAACCAAATGGGGGGGGAGACCCAGTACTTC
CDR3aa: CASNQMGGETQYF

j_gene: TRBJ2-5
v_gene: TRBV5-6
d_gene: -
abundance: -
CDR3nt: TGTGCCAGCAGCTTGAGTCCAGGGGAGACCCAGTACTTC
CDR3aa: CASSLSPGETQYF

j_gene: TRBJ2-7
v_gene: TRBV29-1
d_gene: TRBD1
abundance: -
CDR3nt: TGCAGCGTTGACAAGGGACAGGGACCCTCCTACGAGCAGTACTTC
CDR3aa: CSVDKGQGPSYEQYF

j_gene: TRBJ2-5
v_gene: TRBV6-1
d_gene: -
abundance: few
CDR3nt: TGTGCCAGCAGTGCCGGGACTCAGCAAGAGACCCAGTACTTC
CDR3aa: CASSAGTQQETQYF

j_gene: TRBJ1-5
v_gene: TRBV7-9
d_gene: TRBD1
abundance: -
CDR3nt: TGTTCCAGCAGCTTGGGGACAGGGGAAAATCAGCCCCAGCATTTT
CDR3aa: CSSSLGTGENQPQHF

j_gene: TRBJ2-5
v_gene: TRBV11-2
d_gene: TRBD1
abundance: -
CDR3nt: TGTGCCAGCAGCTTAGTTCGGACAGGCAAGGAGACCCAGTACTTC
CDR3aa: CASSLVRTGKETQYF

j_gene: TRBJ1-1
v_gene: TRBV2
d_gene: TRBD1
abundance: -
CDR3nt: TGTGCCAGCAGCGACCCGACAGGGGGCGCGGTTGAAGCTTTCTTT
CDR3aa: CASSDPTGGAVEAFF

j_gene: TRBJ2-1
v_gene: TRBV28
d_gene: TRBD2
abundance: -
CDR3nt: TGTGCCAGCCGAACCCCCTCGCGCGGGGGGGTAGGGGAGCAGTTCTTC
CDR3aa: CASRTPSRGGVGEQFF

j_gene: TRBJ1-2
v_gene: TRBV19
d_gene: -
abundance: -
CDR3nt: TGTGCCAGTTCGACAGTCTATGGCTACACCTTC
CDR3aa: CASSTVYGYTF

j_gene: TRBJ1-5
v_gene: TRBV5-5
d_gene: -
abundance: -
CDR3nt: TGTGCCAGCAGCTTATTGGGAGTCAGCAATCAGCCCCAGCATTTT
CDR3aa: CASSLLGVSNQPQHF

j_gene: TRBJ2-7
v_gene: TRBV4-1
d_gene: TRBD1
abundance: -
CDR3nt: TGCGCCAGCAGCCAAGGGGACAGGGCCTACGAGCAGTACTTC
CDR3aa: CASSQGDRAYEQYF

j_gene: TRBJ1-3
v_gene: TRBV30
d_gene: -
abundance: -
CDR3nt: TGTGCCTGGAGTCCTATAGCTGGAAACACCATATATTTT
CDR3aa: CAWSPIAGNTIYF

j_gene: TRBJ2-1
v_gene: TRBV4-1
d_gene: -
abundance: -
CDR3nt: TGCGCCAGCAGCCAGGAGCGGTACAATGAGCAGTTCTTC
CDR3aa: CASSQERYNEQFF

j_gene: TRBJ1-1
v_gene: TRBV2
d_gene: -
abundance: few
CDR3nt: TGTGCCAGCAGTGTCTTATCAGGGCAGAAAGACACTGAAGCTTTCTTT
CDR3aa: CASSVLSGQKDTEAFF

j_gene: TRBJ2-1
v_gene: TRBV27
d_gene: TRBD2
abundance: -
CDR3nt: TGTGCCAGCAATCCTTTTCGAGCGGGGGCGGGAGATGCTGAGCAGTTCTTC
CDR3aa: CASNPFRAGAGDAEQFF

j_gene: TRBJ1-1
v_gene: TRBV2
d_gene: TRBD1
abundance: few
CDR3nt: TGTGCCAGCAGAGAAGACAGGGCAGGCACTGAAGCTTTCTTT
CDR3aa: CASREDRAGTEAFF

j_gene: TRBJ1-3
v_gene: TRBV9
d_gene: -
abundance: -
CDR3nt: TGTGCCAGCAGCCCCCGTGAGGGGGACCGAGGAAACACCATATATTTT
CDR3aa: CASSPREGDRGNTIYF

j_gene: TRBJ2-5
v_gene: TRBV2
d_gene: TRBD2
abundance: -
CDR3nt: TGTGCCAGCAAGCGGGGGGGCTTCCAAGAGACCCAGTACTTC
CDR3aa: CASKRGGFQETQYF

j_gene: TRBJ1-2
v_gene: TRBV6-5
d_gene: -
abundance: -
CDR3nt: TGTGCCAGCAGGCTCGGGACTGGCGATTATGGCTACACCTTC
CDR3aa: CASRLGTGDYGYTF

j_gene: TRBJ1-2
v_gene: TRBV6-5
d_gene: -
abundance: -
CDR3nt: TGTGCCAGCAGTTACAGGAGGGCCTGTGGCTACACCTTC
CDR3aa: CASSYRRACGYTF

j_gene: TRBJ2-2
v_gene: TRBV5-1
d_gene: TRBD2
abundance: -
CDR3nt: TGCGCCAGCAGCTTATTACTAGCGGGAGGGGCCGGGGAGCTGTTTTTT
CDR3aa: CASSLLLAGGAGELFF

j_gene: TRBJ2-1
v_gene: TRBV11-2
d_gene: -
abundance: -
CDR3nt: TGTGCCAGCAGCTTAAAGCCCGGGACTCCTATCTACAATGAGCAGTTCTTC
CDR3aa: CASSLKPGTPIYNEQFF

j_gene: TRBJ2-2
v_gene: TRBV7-3
d_gene: TRBD2
abundance: -
CDR3nt: TGTGCCAGCAGCTTACGGGGGGGCACCGGGGAGCTGTTTTTT
CDR3aa: CASSLRGGTGELFF

j_gene: TRBJ1-5
v_gene: TRBV7-8
d_gene: -
abundance: few
CDR3nt: TGTGCCAGCAGCTTTAGGCAGGGAGGAGGTCAGCCCCAGCATTTT
CDR3aa: CASSFRQGGGQPQHF

j_gene: TRBJ1-1
v_gene: TRBV4-1
d_gene: -
abundance: once
CDR3nt: TGCGCCAGCAGCCGCCAACAGGGGAACACTGAAGCTTTCTTT
CDR3aa: CASSRQQGNTEAFF

j_gene: TRBJ2-2
v_gene: TRBV9
d_gene: TRBD2
abundance: -
CDR3nt: TGTGCCAGCAGCGTGTTGGCGGGAGGTAACACCGGGGAGCTGTTTTTT
CDR3aa: CASSVLAGGNTGELFF

j_gene: TRBJ2-3
v_gene: TRBV10-3
d_gene: -
abundance: -
CDR3nt: TGTGCCATCAGGAGGGGGGGAGGGGTGGATACGCAGTATTTT
CDR3aa: CAIRRGGGVDTQYF

j_gene: TRBJ2-1
v_gene: TRBV7-3
d_gene: -
abundance: once
CDR3nt: TGTGCCAGCAGCGTCCAGGAAGGTCCCTACAATGAGCAGTTCTTC
CDR3aa: CASSVQEGPYNEQFF

j_gene: TRBJ2-2
v_gene: TRBV7-3
d_gene: -
abundance: -
CDR3nt: TGTGCCAGCAGCTTACAGTACGGGGAGCTGTTTTTT
CDR3aa: CASSLQYGELFF

j_gene: TRBJ2-1
v_gene: TRBV7-9
d_gene: TRBD2
abundance: -
CDR3nt: TGTTCCAGCAGCTTAGGTGTCGGGGGGGGGTCCTACAATGAGCAGTTCTTC
CDR3aa: CSSSLGVGGGSYNEQFF

j_gene: TRBJ2-5
v_gene: TRBV5-1
d_gene: TRBD1
abundance: -
CDR3nt: TGCGCCAGCAGCTTGATCGGGACAGAACAAGAGACCCAGTACTTC
CDR3aa: CASSLIGTEQETQYF

j_gene: TRBJ2-5
v_gene: TRBV11-3
d_gene: TRBD1
abundance: -
CDR3nt: TGTGCCAGCAGCCTAGGAGACAGGGTCCACCAAGAGACCCAGTACTTC
CDR3aa: CASSLGDRVHQETQYF

j_gene: TRBJ2-2
v_gene: TRBV11-1
d_gene: -
abundance: -
CDR3nt: TGTGCCAGCAGCTTTGACAGGGAGGTCACCGGGGAGCTGTTTTTT
CDR3aa: CASSFDREVTGELFF

j_gene: TRBJ1-1
v_gene: TRBV13
d_gene: TRBD1
abundance: -
CDR3nt: TGTGCCGGCAGGAGTGGACAGGGACAGAACACTGAAGCTCTCTTT
CDR3aa: CAGRSGQGQNTEALF

j_gene: TRBJ2-5
v_gene: TRBV5-1
d_gene: TRBD2
abundance: -
CDR3nt: TGCGCCAGCAGCTTGGCCGACAGCGGGAGTTGGGAGACCCAGTACTTC
CDR3aa: CASSLADSGSWETQYF

j_gene: TRBJ1-3
v_gene: TRBV2
d_gene: TRBD1
abundance: -
CDR3nt: TGTGCCAGCAGTACAGGGGGCTCTGGAAACACCATATATTTT
CDR3aa: CASSTGGSGNTIYF

j_gene: TRBJ2-3
v_gene: TRBV11-2
d_gene: TRBD2
abundance: -
CDR3nt: TGTGCCAGCAGCACCCGGACTAGCGGGATGGCAGATACGCAGTATTTT
CDR3aa: CASSTRTSGMADTQYF

j_gene: TRBJ2-5
v_gene: TRBV2
d_gene: TRBD1
abundance: -
CDR3nt: TGTGCCAGCAGTGAAGTGGGTGCGACAGGGGGGGGAGAGACCCAGTACTTC
CDR3aa: CASSEVGATGGGETQYF

j_gene: TRBJ2-1
v_gene: TRBV18
d_gene: -
abundance: -
CDR3nt: TGTGCCAGCTCACCCTTGGCGGGAACCCTCAATGAGCAGTTCTTC
CDR3aa: CASSPLAGTLNEQFF

j_gene: TRBJ1-2
v_gene: TRBV25-1
d_gene: -
abundance: once
CDR3nt: TGTGCCAGCAGCACAGGGATGGACTATGGCTACACCTTC
CDR3aa: CASSTGMDYGYTF